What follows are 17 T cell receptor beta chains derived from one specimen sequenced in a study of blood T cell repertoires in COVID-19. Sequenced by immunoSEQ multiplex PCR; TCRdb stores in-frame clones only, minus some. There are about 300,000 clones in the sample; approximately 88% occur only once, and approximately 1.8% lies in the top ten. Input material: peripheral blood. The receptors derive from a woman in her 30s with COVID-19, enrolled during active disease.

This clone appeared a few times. CDR3 protein: CATRQKRLAGNTGELFF. In DNA form, the CDR3 reads TGCGCCACCAGACAAAAAAGACTAGCGGGGAACACCGGGGAGCTGTTTTTT. The genes are TRBV5-1 and TRBJ2-2; 10 positions match TRBD2. The germline V gene encodes CDR1 SGHRS and CDR2 YFSETQ. The CDR3 sequence is 17 residues long. J gave up 1 base and V 9 bases, and 12 bases lay outside the gene matches.

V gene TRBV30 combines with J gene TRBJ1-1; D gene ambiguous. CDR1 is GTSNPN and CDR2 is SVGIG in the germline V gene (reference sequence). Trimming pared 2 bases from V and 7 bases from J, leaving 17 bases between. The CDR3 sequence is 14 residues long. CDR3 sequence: CAWSWADAVVEAFF. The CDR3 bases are TGTGCCTGGAGTTGGGCCGACGCAGTAGTTGAAGCTTTCTTT.

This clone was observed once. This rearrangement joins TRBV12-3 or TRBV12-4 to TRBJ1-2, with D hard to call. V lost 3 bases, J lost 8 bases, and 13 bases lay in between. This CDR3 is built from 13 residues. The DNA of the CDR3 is TGTGCCAGCAGTTTGAGGAGGGTTGGCGGCTACACCTTC. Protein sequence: CASSLRRVGGYTF.

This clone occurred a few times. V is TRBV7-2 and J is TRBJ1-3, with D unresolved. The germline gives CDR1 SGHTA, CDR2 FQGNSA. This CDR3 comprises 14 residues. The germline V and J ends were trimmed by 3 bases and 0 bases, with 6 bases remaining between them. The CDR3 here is CASSLESSGNTIYF. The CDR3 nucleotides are TGTGCCAGCAGCTTGGAGAGCTCTGGAAACACCATATATTTT.

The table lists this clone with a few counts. The CDR3 reads CASSPPGTGTYEQYF. The CDR3 region has the DNA TGTGCCAGCTCACCCCCCGGGACAGGAACCTACGAGCAGTACTTC. The rearrangement links TRBV18 to TRBJ2-7, with TRBD1 matching over 8 bases. Germline CDR1 reads KGHSH; CDR2 reads LQKENI. This CDR3 is 15 amino acids long. Trimming cost V 3 bases and J 2 bases; bases outside gene matches: 6.

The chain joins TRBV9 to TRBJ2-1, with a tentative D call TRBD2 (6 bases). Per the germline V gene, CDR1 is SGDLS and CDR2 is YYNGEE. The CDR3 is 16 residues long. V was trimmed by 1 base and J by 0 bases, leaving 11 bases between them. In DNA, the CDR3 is TGTGCCAGCAGCGTAAGCGGGCCCAGCTCCTACAATGAGCAGTTCTTC. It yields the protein CASSVSGPSSYNEQFF.

The CDR3 sequence: CASRGALGNTEAFF. CDR3 coding DNA: TGTGCCAGCAGGGGGGCCCTCGGGAACACTGAAGCTTTCTTT. The chain joins TRBV11-2 to TRBJ1-1; D possibly corresponds to TRBD1 (6 bases). V lost 6 bases, J lost 1 base, and 12 bases lay in between. Germline V CDR1 and CDR2: SGHAT, FQNNGV. The CDR3 totals 14 residues.

The chain's CDR3 is CASSFRSGSYGYTF. The CDR3 DNA reads TGTGCCAGCAGTTTTCGATCCGGTTCCTATGGCTACACCTTC. J is TRBJ1-2 and V is TRBV28; no clear D. CDR3 length equals 14 residues. From germline, CDR1 is MDHEN and CDR2 SYDVKM. V lost 3 bases to trimming and J lost 4 bases, with 12 bases between them.

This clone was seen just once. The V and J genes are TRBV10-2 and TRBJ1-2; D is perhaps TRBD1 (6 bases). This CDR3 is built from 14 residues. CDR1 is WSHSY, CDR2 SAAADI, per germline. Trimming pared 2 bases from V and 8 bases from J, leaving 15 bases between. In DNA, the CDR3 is TGCGCCAGCAGTGAGGGGGGAACAGGGTCCGGCTACACCTTC. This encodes CASSEGGTGSGYTF.

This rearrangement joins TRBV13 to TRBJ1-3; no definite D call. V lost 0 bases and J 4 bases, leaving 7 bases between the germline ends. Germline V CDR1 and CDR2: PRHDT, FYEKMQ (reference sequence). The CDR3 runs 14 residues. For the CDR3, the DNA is TGTGCCAGCAGCTTAGGAAGCGGGGGAAACACCATATATTTT. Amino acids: CASSLGSGGNTIYF.

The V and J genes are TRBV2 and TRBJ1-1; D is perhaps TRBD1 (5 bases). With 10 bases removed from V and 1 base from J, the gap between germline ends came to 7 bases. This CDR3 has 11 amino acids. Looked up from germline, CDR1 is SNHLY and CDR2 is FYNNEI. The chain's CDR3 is CATGGNTEAFF. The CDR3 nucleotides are TGTGCCACCGGGGGGAACACTGAAGCTTTCTTT.

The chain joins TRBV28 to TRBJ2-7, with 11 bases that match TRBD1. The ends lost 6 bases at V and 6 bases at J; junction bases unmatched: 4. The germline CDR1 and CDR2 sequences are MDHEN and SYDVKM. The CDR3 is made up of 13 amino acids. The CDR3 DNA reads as TGTGCCAGCAGGGACAGGGGGCTGGGCGAGCAGTACGTC. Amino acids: CASRDRGLGEQYV.

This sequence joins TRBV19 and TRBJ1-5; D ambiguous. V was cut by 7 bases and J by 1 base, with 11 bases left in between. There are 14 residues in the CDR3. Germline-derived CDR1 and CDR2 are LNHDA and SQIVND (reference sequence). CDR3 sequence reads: CASTQASSNQPQHF. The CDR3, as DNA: TGTGCCAGTACCCAGGCCAGCAGCAATCAGCCCCAGCATTTT.

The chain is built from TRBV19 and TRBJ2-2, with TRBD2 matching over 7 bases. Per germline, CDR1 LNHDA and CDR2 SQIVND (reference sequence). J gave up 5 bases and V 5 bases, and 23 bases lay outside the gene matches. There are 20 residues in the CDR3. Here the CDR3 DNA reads TGTGCCAGTAGTGCCTGGTTAGTAGCAGGGCCGGGACTAAAAACCGGGGAGCTGTTTTTT. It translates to CASSAWLVAGPGLKTGELFF.

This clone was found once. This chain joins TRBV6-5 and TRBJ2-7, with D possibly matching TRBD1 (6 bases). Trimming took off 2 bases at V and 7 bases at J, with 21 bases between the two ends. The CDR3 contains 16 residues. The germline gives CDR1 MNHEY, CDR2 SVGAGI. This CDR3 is CASSYRPGYREKEQYF. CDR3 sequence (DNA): TGTGCCAGCAGTTACAGACCAGGATACAGGGAGAAGGAGCAGTACTTC.

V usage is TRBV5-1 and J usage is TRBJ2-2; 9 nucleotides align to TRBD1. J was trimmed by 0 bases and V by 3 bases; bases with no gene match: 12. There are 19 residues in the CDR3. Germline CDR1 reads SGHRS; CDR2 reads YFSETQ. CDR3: CASSSTPGQGFTNTGELFF. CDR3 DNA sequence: TGCGCCAGCAGCTCTACACCGGGACAGGGATTTACGAACACCGGGGAGCTGTTTTTT.

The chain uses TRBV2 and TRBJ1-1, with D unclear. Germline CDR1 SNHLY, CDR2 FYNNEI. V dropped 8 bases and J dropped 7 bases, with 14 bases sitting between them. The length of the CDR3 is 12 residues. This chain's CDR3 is CASGSLFGEAFF. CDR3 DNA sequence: TGTGCCAGCGGGAGCCTATTCGGTGAAGCTTTCTTT.